The present T cell receptor (beta chain) was sequenced within a study of T-cell reconstitution after alpha-beta-depleted transplantation in children. The TCRbeta library was prepared with unique molecular identifiers. TCRdb re-called the PCR reads with MiXCR, one entry per CDR3 protein. This sample yields about 60,000 distinct CDR3 sequences, of which about 40% are seen a single time; roughly 98% belongs to the top ten. After removal of 2 bases from V and 9 bases from J, the junction contained 13 bases not matched to a gene. Germline CDR1 is SGHAT and CDR2 is FQNNGV. CDR3 length equals 17 residues. J is TRBJ2-1 and V is TRBV11-2, with TRBD2 identical over 10 bases. This sample comprised PBMCs, mostly from graft donor cells, obtained 360 days after TCRalphabeta/CD19-depleted stem cell transplant. The source is a male patient between 10 and 17 years old who had a stem cell transplant for acute lymphoblastic leukemia, so the T cells may come from the graft donor. The CDR3 region has the DNA TGTGCCAGCAGCTTATTGGCCGGGGCTAGCGGGAGAATTGAGCAGTTCTTC. Its translation is CASSLLAGASGRIEQFF.